The rows below give T cell receptor beta chains drawn from one sample of a study of blood T cell repertoires in COVID-19. Some clones are missing from TCRdb's copy, which holds only in-frame ones; the method was immunoSEQ multiplex PCR. In the table there are over 250,000 clones, about 90% of which are singletons. The sample taken for sequencing was PBMCs or T cells enriched from blood (not recorded which). The receptors were sampled from a woman in her twenties or thirties who had recovered from COVID-19. Both conserved end residues are trimmed from each CDR3.

v_call,cdr3_aa
TRBV5-6,ASSIFGRGLTDTQY
TRBV2,ASSEGVPSYEQY
TRBV10-3,AIRLDRGNTEAF
TRBV13,ASSSGQGEVVTEAF
TRBV20-1,SASIPKTTNEKLF
TRBV6-2/TRBV6-3,ASSTYGNWSNQPQH
TRBV4-2,ASSQVRDYGGNEQF
TRBV10-3,AIRTGYTEAF
TRBV20-1,SAKTGDGYT
TRBV7-9,ASSLAGIAGEETQY
TRBV20-1,SASPTGRIGTEAF
TRBV5-4,ASSLIWGEETQY
TRBV30,AWSWGSGAGELF
TRBV11-2,ASSTRQGFARFNEQF
TRBV7-8,ASSWAGQQAETQY
TRBV6-5,ASSYWDSMNTEAF
TRBV4-1,ASSQPGTGAGNTIY
TRBV7-8,ASSSSPGQEGNQPQH
TRBV28,ASSRGQWIYGYT
TRBV6-5,ASSLQGNQPQH
TRBV10-2,ASTFDPEGYEQY
TRBV3-1/TRBV3-2,ASSLSRTSGAQEPYNEQF
TRBV4-2,ASSRPTDGTSGTFSTDTQY
TRBV2,ASSETMTPAWYGYT
TRBV15,ATSRDGAAYGYT
TRBV29-1,SGADSLHGYT
TRBV7-9,ASGQGAKTQY
TRBV28,ASRDTDRVEETQY
TRBV19,ASSVGQVLNYGYT
TRBV25-1,ASTRGPAMNTEAF
TRBV29-1,SADRGLNYGYT
TRBV19,ASTGSGLVGTDTQY
TRBV3-1/TRBV3-2,ASSHLRDQPQH
TRBV6-4,ASSKDTLNTEAF
TRBV2,ASSPDRGGYT
TRBV4-2,ASSQDRREQY
TRBV24-1,ATSDPRGQQF
TRBV6-1,ASSEASGFSTDTQY
TRBV19,ASSMAHFNEKLF
TRBV7-2,ASRLPGRAGSPLH
TRBV7-9,ASSPLTRGEQY
TRBV28,ASSFDSYEQY
TRBV6-5,ASSYSRSETNEKLF
TRBV18,ASSPPRTSGSPGETQY
TRBV6-2/TRBV6-3,ASSFYATLGQVYEQY
TRBV4-1,ASSRLIRQLEHSPLH
TRBV28,ASSLPYSEQPQH
TRBV5-1,ASSPSLIAKNIQY
TRBV5-4,ASSFLAGSTDTQY